Presented here are 30 T cell receptor gamma chains from one specimen sequenced in a study of Vδ1+ human thymocytes. Study results and limitations: Thymic TRG and TRD repertoires appeared highly polyclonal, with Gaussian CDR3 length distributions.

No antigen has been assigned to these receptors. The template was reverse-transcribed extracted RNA. Pooled V-gene forward primers with one constant-region reverse primer generated the CDR3 amplicons by multiplex PCR. TCRdb re-called clones from the multiplex PCR reads using CATT. Of tens of thousands of gamma-chain clones listed, just over 20% were seen once; the top ten hold roughly 2%. Sequencing input: Vdelta1+ gamma-delta thymocytes from the thymus. Subset noted: FACS-sorted CD3+ TCRalphabeta- TCRVdelta1+ TCRVdelta2- thymocytes. The receptor source for this set is a girl under three years old who had congenital heart surgery.

About this clone itself: Distinct nucleotide sequences in the sample also encode this CDR3. This chain joins TRGV2 and TRGJ1 or TRGJ2. With 4 bases clipped from V and 3 bases from J, the junction kept 6 bases outside the gene matches. Germline V gene lookup returns CDR1 EGSNGY and CDR2 YDSYNSKV. This CDR3 comprises 13 residues. CDR3 sequence: CATWDPRYYKKLF. For the CDR3, the DNA is TGTGCCACCTGGGATCCCCGTTATTATAAGAAACTCTTT.

This clone was counted between two and nine times. This chain connects TRGV4 to TRGJ1 or TRGJ2. Germline CDR1 is EGSTGY and CDR2 is YDSYTSSV. V shed 4 bases and J 8 bases; nucleotides not matched to a gene: 5. The CDR3 sequence is 11 residues long. As DNA, the CDR3 is TGTGCCACCTGGGAGAGTGATAAGAAACTCTTT. Amino acid sequence: CATWESDKKLF.

Concerning this clone itself: Other nucleotide sequences in the sample specify the same CDR3. The chain carries TRGV2 and TRGJ1 or TRGJ2. Germline V CDR1 and CDR2: EGSNGY, YDSYNSKV. The CDR3 runs 15 residues. The junction had 13 bases not matched to a gene; V was cut back by 4 bases and J by 4 bases. The CDR3 loop reads CATWDGLGGYYKKLF. Here the CDR3 DNA reads TGTGCCACCTGGGATGGGCTTGGGGGATATTATAAGAAACTCTTT.

This clone showed up just a few times. The chain carries TRGV2 and TRGJP2. This CDR3 is built from 13 residues. J was trimmed by 9 bases and V by 0 bases; bases with no gene match: 4. The germline gives CDR1 EGSNGY, CDR2 YDSYNSKV. The CDR3 DNA reads as TGTGCCACCTGGGACGGGCTCCATTGGATCAAGACGTTT. Its protein product is CATWDGLHWIKTF.

The chain links TRGV2 to TRGJP2. This CDR3 is 18 amino acids long. The junction had 10 bases not matched to a gene; V was cut back by 0 bases and J by 0 bases. Germline CDR1 reads EGSNGY; CDR2 reads YDSYNSKV. CDR3 protein: CATWDGRRGDSSDWIKTF. CDR3 DNA sequence: TGTGCCACCTGGGACGGGCGTCGAGGGGATAGTAGTGATTGGATCAAGACGTTT.

In this sample, this clone turned up a few times. The chain recombines TRGV9 with TRGJ1 or TRGJ2. Germline CDR1 is GITISATS and CDR2 is ISYDGTV (reference sequence). V shed 3 bases, J shed 9 bases, and the junction held 5 bases outside the gene matches. The CDR3 length is 11 residues. CDR3 sequence: CALWEISKKLF. In DNA form, the CDR3 reads TGTGCCTTGTGGGAGATCTCTAAGAAACTCTTT.

The chain is built from TRGV2 and TRGJ1 or TRGJ2. V gave up 0 bases and J gave up 10 bases; unmatched junction bases: 9. The germline CDR1 and CDR2 sequences are EGSNGY and YDSYNSKV. The CDR3 totals 13 residues. The CDR3 nucleotides read TGTGCCACCTGGGACGGGAAGCCTATAAAGAAACTCTTT. Encoded protein: CATWDGKPIKKLF.

Concerning this clone: A single base is all that separates this from a far larger clone, so a read error is likely. This sequence joins TRGV4 and TRGJ1 or TRGJ2. The germline V gene has CDR1 EGSTGY and CDR2 YDSYTSSV. This CDR3 is built from 12 residues. The CDR3, as DNA: TGTGCCACCCGGGATGGTTATTATAAGAAACTCTTT. As protein: CATRDGYYKKLF.

This clone is a singleton in its sample. The chain has TRGV3 and TRGJ1 or TRGJ2. Germline V lookup: CDR1 VTNTFY, CDR2 YDVSTARD (reference sequence). V dropped 3 bases and J dropped 4; count of bases not matched to a gene: 9. The CDR3 has 14 residues. The CDR3 bases are TGTGCCACCTGGGACCTAGTACTCTATTATAAGAAACTCTTT. It codes for CATWDLVLYYKKLF.

The chain is built from TRGV8 and TRGJP2. The CDR3 consists of 10 residues. V gave up 12 bases and J gave up 6 bases; unmatched junction bases: 4. Germline CDR1 VENAVY, CDR2 YDSYNSRV. The CDR3 is CAAGDWIKTF. The CDR3 region has the DNA TGTGCCGCAGGTGATTGGATCAAGACGTTT.

The V and J genes are TRGV5 and TRGJ1 or TRGJ2. The CDR3 length is 16 residues. Trimming took 3 bases from V and 4 from J; bases not matched to a gene: 15. The germline CDR1 and CDR2 sequences are VINAFY and YDVSNSKD. CDR3 amino acids: CATWDAPKRMYYKKLF. The CDR3 DNA reads as TGTGCCACCTGGGACGCACCAAAGAGGATGTATTATAAGAAACTCTTT.

The chain links TRGV9 to TRGJP2. This CDR3 has 16 amino acids. Germline V lookup: CDR1 GITISATS, CDR2 ISYDGTV (reference sequence). Losses at the gene ends were 2 bases for V and 3 bases for J; bases not matched to a gene: 9. CDR3 in amino acids: CALWEAKWGSDWIKTF. The CDR3 coding sequence is TGTGCCTTGTGGGAGGCCAAATGGGGTAGTGATTGGATCAAGACGTTT.

The J gene is TRGJ1 or TRGJ2, the V gene TRGV8. J lost 3 bases, V lost 4 bases, and 9 bases had no gene match. Germline CDR1 reads VENAVY; CDR2 reads YDSYNSRV. CDR3 length equals 14 residues. The DNA for the CDR3 is TGTGCCACCTGGGACCCCTTGGGTTATTATAAGAAACTCTTT. Translation gives CATWDPLGYYKKLF.

Comments on this clone: Other nucleotide sequences from this sample produce the same CDR3. This chain joins TRGV8 and TRGJ1 or TRGJ2. The ends lost 1 base at V and 5 bases at J; junction bases unmatched: 5. The CDR3 is 13 amino acids. Germline-derived CDR1 and CDR2 are VENAVY and YDSYNSRV. The CDR3 protein is CATWDRRNYKKLF. The CDR3 DNA reads TGTGCCACCTGGGATAGAAGAAATTATAAGAAACTCTTT.

The V gene is TRGV3, the J gene TRGJ1 or TRGJ2. V was clipped by 3 bases and J by 0 bases; unmatched bases: 14. CDR1 VTNTFY and CDR2 YDVSTARD come from the germline V gene (reference sequence). The CDR3 has 17 amino acids. CDR3 amino acids: CATWDESLSENYYKKLF. CDR3 nucleotide sequence: TGTGCCACCTGGGACGAGTCTTTATCTGAGAATTATTATAAGAAACTCTTT.

This sequence joins TRGV8 and TRGJ1 or TRGJ2. V lost 5 bases and J lost 8; bases outside the gene matches: 15. Germline V gene data show CDR1 as VENAVY and CDR2 as YDSYNSRV. This CDR3 has 14 residues. The CDR3 loop reads CATWGASKRDKKLF. DNA for the CDR3: TGTGCCACCTGGGGGGCCTCAAAGCGGGATAAGAAACTCTTT.

This clone was observed a few times. The chain combines TRGV4 with TRGJ1 or TRGJ2. Germline V gives CDR1 EGSTGY, CDR2 YDSYTSSV. Germline trimming cut 2 bases from V and 6 bases from J; bases unmatched to any gene: 7. The CDR3 sequence is 13 residues long. The CDR3 loop reads CATWDDRRYKKLF. The CDR3 DNA follows: TGTGCCACCTGGGATGATAGACGTTATAAGAAACTCTTT.

The chain joins TRGV4 to TRGJP1. Germline-derived CDR1 and CDR2 are EGSTGY and YDSYTSSV. This CDR3 region has 17 residues. After removal of 1 base from V and 0 bases from J, the junction contained 8 bases not matched to a gene. The CDR3 is CATWDGLRHTTGWFKIF. The CDR3 region has the DNA TGTGCCACCTGGGATGGTCTACGACATACCACTGGTTGGTTCAAGATATTT.

This chain joins TRGV9 and TRGJ1 or TRGJ2. This CDR3 region has 11 residues. The germline V gene encodes CDR1 GITISATS and CDR2 ISYDGTV (reference sequence). Germline trimming cut 7 bases from V and 9 bases from J; bases unmatched to any gene: 9. The CDR3 DNA sequence: TGTGCCTTGTGCATCCCAGCTAAGAAACTCTTT. Translating gives CALCIPAKKLF.

On this clone itself: Within the sample, other DNA sequences also encode this same CDR3. The chain is built from TRGV4 and TRGJ1 or TRGJ2. Per the germline V gene, CDR1 is EGSTGY and CDR2 is YDSYTSSV. This CDR3 contains 13 residues. The trim removed 0 bases at V and 4 bases at J, leaving 3 bases unmatched. CDR3 in amino acids: CATWDGLYYKKLF. CDR3 bases: TGTGCCACCTGGGATGGGCTATATTATAAGAAACTCTTT.

This chain links TRGV9 with TRGJ1 or TRGJ2. There are 13 residues in the CDR3. V shed 9 bases, J shed 7 bases, and the junction held 15 bases outside the gene matches. The germline CDR1 and CDR2 sequences are GITISATS and ISYDGTV (reference sequence). The CDR3, as DNA: TGTGCCTTGGCCGCATTTACGGTCTATAAGAAACTCTTT. It translates to CALAAFTVYKKLF.

The table lists this clone with a few counts. This rearrangement joins TRGV4 to TRGJ1 or TRGJ2. The ends lost 3 bases at V and 5 bases at J; junction bases unmatched: 7. The CDR3 spans 13 residues. The germline V gene has CDR1 EGSTGY and CDR2 YDSYTSSV. CDR3 sequence reads: CATWDLLDYKKLF. CDR3 nucleotides: TGTGCCACCTGGGATTTGTTGGATTATAAGAAACTCTTT.

The chain is built from TRGV4 and TRGJ1 or TRGJ2. V trimming: 2 bases; J trimming: 5 bases; junction bases outside the gene matches: 6. The germline V gene encodes CDR1 EGSTGY and CDR2 YDSYTSSV. The CDR3 has 13 residues. The CDR3 DNA sequence: TGTGCCACCTGGGATGTGAGTAATTATAAGAAACTCTTT. This sequence encodes CATWDVSNYKKLF.

This clone has more than one count but fewer than ten. This rearrangement joins TRGV8 to TRGJ1 or TRGJ2. Germline V gene lookup returns CDR1 VENAVY and CDR2 YDSYNSRV. The trim removed 3 bases at V and 15 bases at J, leaving 5 bases unmatched. The CDR3 runs 9 residues. CDR3 DNA: TGTGCCACCTGGGATGAGCGACTCTTT. It codes for CATWDERLF.

The chain links TRGV9 to TRGJ1 or TRGJ2. The V gene end was trimmed by 2 bases and the J gene end by 7 bases; junction bases not matched to a gene: 14. Per the germline V gene, CDR1 is GITISATS and CDR2 is ISYDGTV (reference sequence). CDR3 length equals 15 residues. The CDR3 DNA follows: TGTGCCTTGTGGGAGGCCCCCGCCGGAAGGTATAAGAAACTCTTT. Translated: CALWEAPAGRYKKLF.

The chain is built from TRGV8 and TRGJ1 or TRGJ2. The CDR3 has 9 residues. V dropped 9 bases and J dropped 14; count of bases not matched to a gene: 10. Per the germline V gene, CDR1 is VENAVY and CDR2 is YDSYNSRV. The CDR3 bases are TGTGCCACCCCGTGGCAGGAACTCTTT. Its translation is CATPWQELF.

This clone has just a few counts. The rearrangement links TRGV8 to TRGJP2. Germline V gene data show CDR1 as VENAVY and CDR2 as YDSYNSRV. The CDR3 spans 16 residues. V lost 0 bases to trimming and J lost 2 bases; unmatched junction nucleotides: 6. The CDR3 DNA is TGTGCCACCTGGGATAGGCCGGGCAGTAGTGATTGGATCAAGACGTTT. Its protein is CATWDRPGSSDWIKTF.

To note about this clone: Other DNA sequences in the same sample also yield this CDR3. The chain couples TRGV9 to TRGJ1 or TRGJ2. The CDR3 extends over 14 amino acids. Unmatched junction bases numbered 5, after V lost 1 base and J lost 2 bases. Germline CDR1 and CDR2: GITISATS and ISYDGTV (reference sequence). CDR3 loop: CALWEVPDYYKKLF. The CDR3 DNA is TGTGCCTTGTGGGAGGTCCCCGATTATTATAAGAAACTCTTT.

Comment on this clone: A much larger clone differs by one base, so this may be a read error. The rearrangement uses TRGV3 and TRGJ1 or TRGJ2. The junction had 3 bases not matched to a gene; V was cut back by 1 base and J by 3 bases. Germline V lookup: CDR1 VTNTFY, CDR2 YDVSTARD (reference sequence). This CDR3 contains 13 residues. CDR3 coding DNA: TGTGCCACCTGGGACAGCGGTTATTATAAGAAACTCTTT. It yields the protein CATWDSGYYKKLF.

Notes on this clone: Its ends do not fully match the called genes, so a read error is possible. In the same sample, other DNA sequences code for this CDR3. The chain has TRGV8 and TRGJ1 or TRGJ2. CDR3 length: 13 amino acids. Germline V gene data show CDR1 as VENAVY and CDR2 as YDSYNSRV. The CDR3 spells CATWDSGNYKKLF. In DNA, the CDR3 is TGCGCCACCTGGGATTCGGGGAATTATAAGAAACTCTTT.